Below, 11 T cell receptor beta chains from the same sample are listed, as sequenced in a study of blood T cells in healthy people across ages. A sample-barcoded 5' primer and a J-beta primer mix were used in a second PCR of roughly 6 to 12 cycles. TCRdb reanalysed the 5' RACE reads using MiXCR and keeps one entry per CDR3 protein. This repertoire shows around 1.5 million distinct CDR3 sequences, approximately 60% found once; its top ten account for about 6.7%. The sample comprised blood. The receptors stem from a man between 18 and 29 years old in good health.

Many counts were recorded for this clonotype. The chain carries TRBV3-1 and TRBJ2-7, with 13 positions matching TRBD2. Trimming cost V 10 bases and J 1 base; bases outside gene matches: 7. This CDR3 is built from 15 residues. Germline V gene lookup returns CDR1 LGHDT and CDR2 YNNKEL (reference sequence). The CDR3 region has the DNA TGTGCCACCTCCGCGGGACTAGCGGGATCCTACGAGCAGTACTTC. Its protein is CATSAGLAGSYEQYF.

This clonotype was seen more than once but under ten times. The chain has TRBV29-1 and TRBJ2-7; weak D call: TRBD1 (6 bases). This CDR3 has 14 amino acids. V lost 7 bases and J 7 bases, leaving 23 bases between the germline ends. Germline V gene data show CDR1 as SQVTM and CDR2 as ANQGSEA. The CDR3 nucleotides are TGCAGCGATCGTAGGGACATACCCTACAATGAGCAGTACTTC. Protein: CSDRRDIPYNEQYF.

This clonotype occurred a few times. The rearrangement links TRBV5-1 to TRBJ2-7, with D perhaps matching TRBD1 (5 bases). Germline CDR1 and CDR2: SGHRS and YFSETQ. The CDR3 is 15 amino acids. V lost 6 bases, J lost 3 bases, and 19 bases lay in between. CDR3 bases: TGCGCCAGCACCCTTGGGGCAGGGTGGAACTACGAGCAGTACTTC. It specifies CASTLGAGWNYEQYF.

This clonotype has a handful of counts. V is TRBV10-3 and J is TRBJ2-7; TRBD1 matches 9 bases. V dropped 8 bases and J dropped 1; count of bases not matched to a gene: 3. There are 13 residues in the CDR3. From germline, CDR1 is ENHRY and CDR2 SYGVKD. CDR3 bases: TGTGCCATCCTAGGACAGGGGTCCTACGAGCAGTACTTC. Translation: CAILGQGSYEQYF.

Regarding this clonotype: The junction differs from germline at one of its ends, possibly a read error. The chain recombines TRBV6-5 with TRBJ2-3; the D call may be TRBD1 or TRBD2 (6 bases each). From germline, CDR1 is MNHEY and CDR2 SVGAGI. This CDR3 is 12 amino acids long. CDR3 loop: CARSYGGSRQYF. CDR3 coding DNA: TGTGCCCGCAGTTACGGGGGCTCCCGGCAGTATTTT.

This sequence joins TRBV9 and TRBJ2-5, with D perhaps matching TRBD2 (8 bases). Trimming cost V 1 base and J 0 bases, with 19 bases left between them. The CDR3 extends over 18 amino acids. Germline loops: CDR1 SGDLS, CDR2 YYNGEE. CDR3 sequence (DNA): TGTGCCAGCAGCGTATCGCGGGGGGACAGTTTGTACCAAGAGACCCAGTACTTC. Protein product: CASSVSRGDSLYQETQYF.

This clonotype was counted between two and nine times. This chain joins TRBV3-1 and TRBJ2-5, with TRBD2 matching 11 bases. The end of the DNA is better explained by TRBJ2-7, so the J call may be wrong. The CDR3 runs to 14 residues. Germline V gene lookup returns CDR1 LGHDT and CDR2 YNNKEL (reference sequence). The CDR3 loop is CASSLSGRESEQYF. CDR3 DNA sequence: TGTGCCAGCAGCCTTAGCGGGAGGGAAAGCGAGCAGTACTTC.

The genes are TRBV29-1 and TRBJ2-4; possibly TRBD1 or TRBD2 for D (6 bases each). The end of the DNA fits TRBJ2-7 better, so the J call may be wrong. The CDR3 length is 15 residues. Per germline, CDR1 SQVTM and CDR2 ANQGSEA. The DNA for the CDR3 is TGCAGCGTTGAAATGGGGGGCGCTTACGATTACGAGCAGTACTTC. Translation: CSVEMGGAYDYEQYF.

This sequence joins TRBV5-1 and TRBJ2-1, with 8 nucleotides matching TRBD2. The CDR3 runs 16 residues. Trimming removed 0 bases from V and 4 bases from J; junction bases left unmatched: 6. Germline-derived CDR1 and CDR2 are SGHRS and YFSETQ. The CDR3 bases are TGCGCCAGCAGCTTGGTTACTAGCGGAGAATACAATGAGCAGTTCTTC. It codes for CASSLVTSGEYNEQFF. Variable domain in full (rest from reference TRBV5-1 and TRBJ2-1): KAGVTQTPRYLIKTRGQQVTLSCSPISGHRSVSWYQQTPGQGLQFLFEYFSETQRNKGNFPGRFSGRQFSNSRSEMNVSTLELGDSALYLCASSLVTSGEYNEQFFGPGTRLTVL.

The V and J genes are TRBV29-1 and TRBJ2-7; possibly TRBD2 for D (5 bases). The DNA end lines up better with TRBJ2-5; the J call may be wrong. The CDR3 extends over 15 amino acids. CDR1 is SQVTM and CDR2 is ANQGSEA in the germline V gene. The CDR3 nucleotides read TGCAGCGTTGAAGATCCGGGGAGAGTAGTGGGGACCCAGTACTTC. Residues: CSVEDPGRVVGTQYF.

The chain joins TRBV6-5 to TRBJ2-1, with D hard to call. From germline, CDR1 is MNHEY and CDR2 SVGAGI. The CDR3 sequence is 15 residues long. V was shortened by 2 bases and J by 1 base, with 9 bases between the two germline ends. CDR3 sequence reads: CASSYIAPSYNEQFF. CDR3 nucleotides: TGTGCCAGCAGTTACATCGCACCTTCCTACAATGAGCAGTTCTTC.